The 10 T cell receptor beta chains reported below all come from one sample, sequenced in a study of CD8 T cells in Susac syndrome. Reverse transcription of roughly 0.5 to 1 ug RNA was performed with random hexamers. TCRdb analysed the immunoSEQ multiplex PCR reads with MiXCR anew, one entry per CDR3 protein. The table has approximately 160,000 distinct CDR3 sequences, more than 95% seen once. The sequencing sample was made of CD4+ T cells from PBMCs. The receptors were gathered from a human donor with Susac syndrome.

The chain couples TRBV11-3 to TRBJ2-2; D is unresolved. Germline V lookup: CDR1 SGHNT, CDR2 YENEEA. The CDR3 totals 13 residues. V lost 4 bases to trimming and J lost 5 bases, with 8 bases between them. The CDR3 loop reads CASSSARTGELFF. DNA for the CDR3: TGTGCCAGCAGCTCAGCGAGGACCGGGGAGCTGTTTTTT.

The V and J genes are TRBV12-3 or TRBV12-4 and TRBJ2-3, with 10 bases identical to TRBD2. The CDR3 has 18 residues. The trim removed 3 bases at V and 0 bases at J, leaving 9 bases unmatched. CDR3 protein: CASSFWLAGATSTDTQYF. In DNA, the CDR3 is TGTGCCAGCAGTTTTTGGCTAGCGGGAGCCACTAGCACAGATACGCAGTATTTT.

The chain carries TRBV18 and TRBJ2-7, with D hard to call. V lost 0 bases, J lost 0 bases, and 3 bases lay in between. There are 13 residues in the CDR3. Germline V gene data show CDR1 as KGHSH and CDR2 as LQKENI. CDR3 protein: CASSPPGSYEQYF. The DNA for the CDR3 is TGTGCCAGCTCACCACCTGGCTCCTACGAGCAGTACTTC. The whole variable domain, filled in from reference TRBV18 and TRBJ2-7, reads NAGVMQNPRHLVRRRGQEARLRCSPMKGHSHVYWYRQLPEEGLKFMVYLQKENIIDESGMPKERFSAEFPKEGPSILRIQQVVRGDSAAYFCASSPPGSYEQYFGPGTRLTVT.

The chain is built from TRBV20-1 and TRBJ1-1, with 9 positions matching TRBD1. The CDR3 is 12 amino acids. Trimming at V came to 5 bases and at J to 6 bases, leaving 4 bases not matched to a gene. Germline loops: CDR1 DFQATT, CDR2 SNEGSKA (reference sequence). The CDR3 DNA sequence: TGCAGTGCTTCTAACAGGGGGCCTGAAGCTTTCTTT. This gives the protein CSASNRGPEAFF.

The J gene is TRBJ1-5, the V gene TRBV12-3 or TRBV12-4; tentatively, D is TRBD1 (5 bases). There are 15 residues in the CDR3. The V gene lost 6 bases and the J gene lost 1 base, with 13 bases spanning the gap. In DNA form, the CDR3 reads TGTGCCAGCAGACGGACGGGGGGGAGCAATCAGCCCCAGCATTTT. As protein: CASRRTGGSNQPQHF.

This chain links TRBV20-1 with TRBJ2-7, with TRBD2 identical over 13 bases. V shed 0 bases and J 5 bases; nucleotides not matched to a gene: 1. CDR3 size: 14 residues. CDR1 DFQATT and CDR2 SNEGSKA come from the germline V gene (reference sequence). This CDR3 is CSARETSGRDEQYF. CDR3 DNA: TGCAGTGCTAGAGAAACTAGCGGGAGGGACGAGCAGTACTTC.

CDR3 bases: TGTGCCAGCAGCCAAGAGGGTTTTAGGGGCTACACCTTC. It translates to CASSQEGFRGYTF. The chain employs TRBV3-1 and TRBJ1-2; D ambiguous. Trimming took 0 bases from V and 8 from J, leaving 10 bases between them. CDR3 size: 13 residues. The germline CDR1 and CDR2 sequences are LGHDT and YNNKEL (reference sequence).

The V gene is TRBV4-1, the J gene TRBJ1-1, with 8 bases matching TRBD1. Germline CDR1 MGHRA, CDR2 YSYEKL. The CDR3 has 15 residues. The V gene end was trimmed by 6 bases and the J gene end by 4 bases; junction bases not matched to a gene: 10. The CDR3 loop reads CASSSRTGNLTEAFF. The CDR3 coding sequence is TGCGCCAGCAGTAGTAGGACAGGGAATCTCACTGAAGCTTTCTTT.

The chain has TRBV28 and TRBJ2-7; a weak D match, TRBD1 (6 bases). Trimming pared 3 bases from V and 3 bases from J, leaving 12 bases between. Germline V gene lookup returns CDR1 MDHEN and CDR2 SYDVKM. The CDR3 contains 14 residues. DNA for the CDR3: TGTGCCAGCAGTTTTCTGCCAGGGGACTACGAGCAGTACTTC. This sequence encodes CASSFLPGDYEQYF.

The chain joins TRBV30 to TRBJ2-5, with no clear D. Germline assignment: CDR1 GTSNPN and CDR2 SVGIG (reference sequence). CDR3 length: 13 residues. The V end lost 4 bases, the J end lost 2 bases, and 11 bases lay between the germline ends. DNA of the CDR3: TGTGCCTGGAACCGAGGCCCGCAAGAGACCCAGTACTTC. Translated, it gives CAWNRGPQETQYF.